This T cell receptor beta chain comes out of a study of cytomegalovirus exposure and HLA in healthy donors. Study-level points and caveats: TCR beta sequences numbering 15,000 to 20,000 were associated with HLA alleles at 0.05 false discovery rate in a later analysis. TRBV6-2, TRBV6-3 and some other V segments were unresolvable in 87-base-pair reads. Later genetic work tied a missense DCLRE1C variant to beta-chain V and J trimming.

This clone occurred once. The antigen is undetermined. V shed 2 bases and J shed 5 bases, with 6 bases lying between them. Per the germline V gene, CDR1 is MNHNS and CDR2 is SASEGT. The CDR3 length is 12 residues. The study ran its PCR with 60 Vbeta and 13 Jbeta primers. Original processing notes: Later work found tens of millions of unique TCR beta chains, with 9.5 million to 12 million shared. Profiling relied on immunoSEQ multiplex PCR, and the TCRdb table lists in-frame clones only, not all of them. Clone size and the V and J calls come from that table; the DNA yielded D and trimming. The sample contains 140,000 to 150,000 clones, 70% to 80% of which appear only once.

This TCR was sampled from a woman aged 55-70 years in good health and CMV-seropositive. Sequencing was carried out using PBMCs. The gene calls are TRBV6-1 and TRBJ2-5; a possible D gene is TRBD1 (6 bases). The CDR3 nucleotides are TGTGCCAGCAGTGAACAGGGGGAGACCCAGTACTTC. As protein: CASSEQGETQYF.